The clone carrying this T cell receptor beta chain was observed once. Its cognate antigen is unknown. The data derive from a study of CD8+ T cells in alopecia areata. Collection of lesional scalp punch biopsies and peripheral blood was performed in alopecia areata patients. RNA, once extracted, was reverse transcribed into cDNA for use as the sequencing template. Clones were sequenced by immunoSEQ multiplex PCR, and TCRdb holds only the in-frame ones, with some missing. The sample comprises 65,000 to 95,000 clones, 45% to 60% of which are singletons, and around 5% rests with the top ten. Broader study findings: Sequencing of scalp tissue also captures the resident alphabeta T cells of normal skin. Affected lesional scalp, above all in alopecia totalis/universalis, was more clonal than normal scalp.

CDR3 size: 15 residues. Trimming shortened V by 5 bases and J by 7 bases, and 19 bases separated the two germline ends. Germline assignment: CDR1 SGHRS and CDR2 YFSETQ. Sequencing was performed on NKG2D-high CD8+ T cells sorted from blood. This chain uses TRBV5-1 with TRBJ2-1; D is possibly TRBD1 (7 bases). This receptor was identified in a human donor with alopecia areata. The CDR3 DNA reads TGCGCCAGCAGGACAGGGACTTCCTCGGCTAATGAGCAGTTCTTC. Residues: CASRTGTSSANEQFF.